This entry lists 6 T cell receptor beta chains sequenced from one sample in a study of T-cell memory formation after mild COVID-19. TCRdb re-derived calls from the 5' RACE reads in MiXCR, one entry per CDR3 protein. The data contain about 270,000 distinct CDR3 sequences, over 15% of them seen just once; the ten biggest clones take up 22%. Sequenced input: PBMCs or a T cell subset sorted from them (not recorded which). Receptors were obtained from a man between 18 and 29 years old who had mild COVID-19 (a few samples of this study predate the infection). Cell type and time point are not known.

As concerns this clonotype: One end of the junction fails to match germline, which may point to a read error. The gene calls are TRBV7-8 and TRBJ2-1; 7 bases align to TRBD1. This CDR3 comprises 15 residues. Per germline, CDR1 SGHVS and CDR2 FQNEAQ. The CDR3 spells CASRQSAGGYKEQFF. The CDR3 DNA reads as TGTGCCAGCAGACAGTCAGCAGGGGGTTACAAAGAGCAGTTCTTC.

This clonotype was seen repeatedly, ten times or more. The chain uses TRBV7-9 and TRBJ2-7; D is tentatively TRBD1 or TRBD2 (5 bases each). The germline V gene encodes CDR1 SEHNR and CDR2 FQNEAQ (reference sequence). V was cut by 7 bases and J by 4 bases, with 20 bases left in between. The CDR3 consists of 15 residues. CDR3 sequence reads: CASTSAGGPLYEQYF. Here the CDR3 DNA reads TGTGCCAGCACCTCTGCTGGGGGACCTCTGTACGAGCAGTACTTC.

The V call is TRBV24-1, the J call TRBJ2-2; D is unclear. CDR1 and CDR2 (germline): KGHDR, SFDVKD. V was clipped by 8 bases and J by 4 bases, with 10 bases between them. The CDR3 sequence is 13 residues long. CDR3 loop: CATTPGSTGELFF. CDR3 sequence (DNA): TGTGCCACCACGCCGGGTTCCACCGGGGAGCTGTTTTTT.

The table lists this clonotype with a few counts. The rearrangement uses TRBV7-6 and TRBJ2-6; 11 bases map to TRBD2. V trimming: 3 bases; J trimming: 4 bases; junction bases outside the gene matches: 5. CDR3 length: 17 residues. The germline V gene encodes CDR1 SGHVS and CDR2 FNYEAQ. The DNA for the CDR3 is TGTGCCAGCAGCTTGTTAGCGGGGGGGCCCGGGGCCAACGTCCTGACTTTC. It codes for CASSLLAGGPGANVLTF. Complete variable domain (other parts from reference TRBV7-6 and TRBJ2-6): GAGVSQSPRYKVTKRGQDVALRCDPISGHVSLYWYRQALGQGPEFLTYFNYEAQQDKSGLPNDRFSAERPEGSISTLTIQRTEQRDSAMYRCASSLLAGGPGANVLTFGAGSRLTVL.

The V call is TRBV4-1, the J call TRBJ2-5, with D unresolved. The CDR3 spans 16 residues. Deletions cut 1 base from V and 5 bases from J, with 17 bases between. Germline V gives CDR1 MGHRA, CDR2 YSYEKL. CDR3 nucleotide sequence: TGCGCCAGCAGCCAAGGGCGGCGATTCCCCGGGGAGACCCAGTACTTC. It is translated as CASSQGRRFPGETQYF.

The rearrangement uses TRBV4-1 and TRBJ1-2; D unclear. The CDR3 loop spans 16 amino acids. V was pared by 1 base and J by 8 bases, with 20 bases between. The germline V gene has CDR1 MGHRA and CDR2 YSYEKL. Here the CDR3 DNA reads TGCGCCAGCAGCCAAGGGCCCGCTCCCAGCCCGGGCGGCTACACCTTC. It specifies CASSQGPAPSPGGYTF.